This section outlines one T cell receptor (beta chain) sequence together with its context. Its specificity is not known. Graves' hyperthyroidism is called stable when ophthalmopathy does not progress within 18 months. Patients between 18 and 65 years old had hyperthyroidism, newly diagnosed and lasting under 2 months. Lactation, pregnancy, other autoimmune disease or uncontrolled infection excluded patients. Amplification of TCR beta CDR3 regions used RNA as the template. An initial round of RT-PCR targeting the TCR CDR3 relied on the HTBI primer set. Each CDR3 protein gets one entry after TCRdb re-called the multiplex PCR reads with MiXCR. Of approximately 48,000 distinct CDR3 sequences listed, about 52% were seen once; the top ten hold roughly 32%. The data were taken from a study of T cells in Graves' hyperthyroidism and ophthalmopathy. Findings and limits, study-wide: Among thyroid clonotypes expanded above 0.001, most also appeared in blood.

Per germline, CDR1 MDHEN and CDR2 SYDVKM. The CDR3 consists of 8 residues. The specimen sequenced was peripheral blood or thyroid tissue (not recorded which). The receptor was derived from a woman aged 50 to 65 with Graves' hyperthyroidism. V usage is TRBV28 and J usage is TRBJ2-3; D unresolved. Gene TRBJ1-3 matches the end of the DNA better, so the J call may be wrong. The CDR3 reads CASSFIYF. The DNA of the CDR3 is TGTGCCAGCAGTTTCATATATTTT.